This entry lists 20 T cell receptor beta chains sequenced from one sample in a study of T-cell reconstitution after alpha-beta-depleted transplantation in children. A library of TCRbeta sequences, prepared with unique molecular identifiers, was generated. TCRdb reprocessed the PCR reads via MiXCR and lists one record per CDR3 protein. In the table there are some 220,000 distinct CDR3 sequences, roughly 11% of which are singletons. Sequencing used PBMCs, obtained before TCRalphabeta/CD19-depleted stem cell transplant. The origin of the receptors is a child younger than two with acute myeloid leukemia, due to receive a stem cell transplant.

This chain links TRBV11-3 with TRBJ2-2, with unresolved D. Trimming removed 0 bases at V and 0 bases at J, with 5 bases between. The CDR3 sequence is 15 residues long. The V gene's germline CDR1 is SGHNT and CDR2 YENEEA. In DNA form, the CDR3 reads TGTGCCAGCAGCTTAGATCCTGCGAACACCGGGGAGCTGTTTTTT. As protein: CASSLDPANTGELFF.

This clonotype was detected many times. This rearrangement joins TRBV11-2 to TRBJ2-2; D remains unclear. V was pared by 4 bases and J by 6 bases, with 6 bases between. Germline V gene lookup returns CDR1 SGHAT and CDR2 FQNNGV. This CDR3 region has 12 residues. The CDR3 DNA sequence: TGTGCCAGCAGCTCCCGACCCGGGGAGCTGTTTTTT. It yields the protein CASSSRPGELFF.

This clonotype was observed many times. The genes are TRBV4-2 and TRBJ2-4; D remains unclear. Germline V lookup: CDR1 LGHNA, CDR2 YNFKEQ. V was trimmed by 4 bases and J by 3 bases, leaving 13 bases between them. There are 15 residues in the CDR3. CDR3 protein: CASSLDLIYKNIQYF. Written as DNA, the CDR3 is TGTGCCAGCAGCCTGGACCTGATATACAAAAACATTCAGTACTTC.

At least ten counts were recorded for this clonotype. V is TRBV20-1 and J is TRBJ1-2; 10 bases map to TRBD1. The germline gives CDR1 DFQATT, CDR2 SNEGSKA (reference sequence). V shed 5 bases and J 2 bases; nucleotides not matched to a gene: 2. This CDR3 is 13 amino acids long. The CDR3 nucleotides read TGCAGTGCTCCGGACAGGGGGAACTATGGCTACACCTTC. Its protein is CSAPDRGNYGYTF.

This clonotype was seen repeatedly, ten times or more. This chain links TRBV19 with TRBJ2-7; 10 nucleotides agree with TRBD1. CDR3 size: 15 residues. CDR1 and CDR2 (germline): LNHDA, SQIVND (reference sequence). V was pared by 3 bases and J by 6 bases, with 8 bases of the junction left unmatched. CDR3 sequence: CASSMYGTGVGEQYF. DNA of the CDR3: TGTGCCAGTAGTATGTACGGGACAGGGGTGGGCGAGCAGTACTTC.

In its sample, this clonotype was seen a few times. The chain's CDR3 is CASSVMKGQYF. CDR3 DNA sequence: TGTGCCAGCAGTGTAATGAAGGGGCAGTACTTC. The chain joins TRBV2 to TRBJ2-7; D uncertain. Per the germline V gene, CDR1 is SNHLY and CDR2 is FYNNEI. The CDR3 covers 11 residues. V lost 4 bases and J lost 9, with 10 bases in between.

V is TRBV7-9 and J is TRBJ1-2; 7 bases fit TRBD1. The CDR3 has 13 residues. With V trimmed by 8 bases and J by 10 bases, 13 bases remained unmatched. Germline loops: CDR1 SEHNR, CDR2 FQNEAQ (reference sequence). In DNA, the CDR3 is TGTGCCAGCGTTTCGACAGGGAATGGAGACTACACCTTC. As protein: CASVSTGNGDYTF. Full variable domain (rest looked up from reference TRBV7-9 and TRBJ1-2): DTGVSQNPRHKITKRGQNVTFRCDPISEHNRLYWYRQTLGQGPEFLTYFQNEAQLEKSRLLSDRFSAERPKGSFSTLEIQRTEQGDSAMYLCASVSTGNGDYTFGSGTRLTVV.

Ten or more counts support this clonotype. This rearrangement joins TRBV7-6 to TRBJ1-1; weak D call: TRBD1 (5 bases). The CDR3 runs 13 residues. Germline V gene lookup returns CDR1 SGHVS and CDR2 FNYEAQ. Deletions cut 6 bases from V and 2 bases from J, with 10 bases between. CDR3 in DNA: TGTGCCAGCAGACATGACAGTAACACTGAAGCTTTCTTT. Encoded protein: CASRHDSNTEAFF.

This clonotype was seen repeatedly, ten times or more. The chain links TRBV27 to TRBJ2-5; 7 nucleotides line up with TRBD2. CDR3 length: 14 amino acids. Germline V lookup: CDR1 MNHEY, CDR2 SMNVEV (reference sequence). Trimming removed 4 bases from V and 3 bases from J; junction bases left unmatched: 5. Written as DNA, the CDR3 is TGTGCCAGCAGTTATGGGGGGGGAGAAGAGACCCAGTACTTC. This sequence encodes CASSYGGGEETQYF.

Concerning this clonotype itself: A much larger clone sits a single nucleotide away, making a read error possible. The V and J genes are TRBV29-1 and TRBJ1-1; perhaps TRBD1 as D (6 bases). CDR3 length: 11 residues. Germline loops: CDR1 SQVTM, CDR2 ANQGSEA. CDR3 protein: CGVEGGTEAFF. In DNA form, the CDR3 reads TGCGGCGTTGAAGGGGGCACTGAAGCTTTCTTT.

The chain employs TRBV28 and TRBJ2-7, with 7 positions matching TRBD1. Trimming removed 2 bases from V and 6 bases from J; junction bases left unmatched: 10. The CDR3 is 15 residues long. Per germline, CDR1 MDHEN and CDR2 SYDVKM. The DNA of the CDR3 is TGTGCCAGCAGTTTACCCTCGGGACAGCTGGGCGAGCAGTACTTC. This gives the protein CASSLPSGQLGEQYF.

This clonotype appeared many times. This chain connects TRBV5-1 to TRBJ1-1; 7 nucleotides line up with TRBD1. V was clipped by 1 base and J by 8 bases; unmatched bases: 14. Germline V CDR1 and CDR2: SGHRS, YFSETQ. The CDR3 is made up of 16 amino acids. The CDR3 spells CASSLTPGTASREAFF. The DNA of the CDR3 is TGCGCCAGCAGCTTGACCCCCGGGACAGCAAGTCGGGAAGCTTTCTTT.

This clonotype came up many times. The chain employs TRBV7-9 and TRBJ2-7; 7 bases are a match to TRBD1. CDR1 SEHNR and CDR2 FQNEAQ come from the germline V gene (reference sequence). Germline trimming cut 5 bases from V and 3 bases from J; bases unmatched to any gene: 4. This CDR3 comprises 13 residues. The CDR3 bases are TGTGCCAGCAGCCGAGGGGACAGCTACGAGCAGTACTTC. Translating it yields CASSRGDSYEQYF.

This clonotype was seen many times. The genes are TRBV7-9 and TRBJ2-7, with D unclear. This CDR3 contains 12 residues. V lost 4 bases to trimming and J lost 4 bases, with 8 bases between them. Germline assignment: CDR1 SEHNR and CDR2 FQNEAQ (reference sequence). CDR3 DNA sequence: TGTGCCAGCAGCTCTCACTTTTACGAGCAGTACTTC. It is translated as CASSSHFYEQYF.

This clonotype has a count of ten or more. The V and J genes are TRBV20-1 and TRBJ1-3; D is unclear. Germline values: CDR1 DFQATT, CDR2 SNEGSKA (reference sequence). The CDR3 contains 13 residues. The V and J ends lost 6 bases and 2 bases respectively, with 11 bases between them. This CDR3 reads CSAAEGTGNTIYF. CDR3 coding DNA: TGCAGTGCCGCAGAGGGAACTGGAAACACCATATATTTT.

This clonotype was detected ten times or more. This chain links TRBV5-5 with TRBJ2-5; D gene uncertain. Germline V gives CDR1 SGHKS, CDR2 YYEKEE (reference sequence). Between the trimmed V and J ends, which lost 2 bases and 4 bases, there was a span of 12 bases. The CDR3 has 14 residues. The CDR3 sequence is CASSLRGPSETQYF. The CDR3 bases are TGTGCCAGCAGCTTAAGAGGCCCGTCAGAGACCCAGTACTTC.

This clonotype was counted many times. The chain combines TRBV20-1 with TRBJ2-3; D is possibly TRBD2 (6 bases). The CDR3 is 15 amino acids. CDR1 and CDR2 (germline): DFQATT, SNEGSKA (reference sequence). The ends were cut back, 0 bases at V and 3 bases at J, with 13 bases in the middle. The CDR3 protein is CSARDTRDSTDTQYF. In DNA form, the CDR3 reads TGCAGTGCTAGAGATACCCGGGACTCTACAGATACGCAGTATTTT.

This clonotype was picked up many times. V is TRBV20-1 and J is TRBJ1-6; D unresolved. The germline gives CDR1 DFQATT, CDR2 SNEGSKA (reference sequence). This CDR3 spans 15 amino acids. The V and J ends lost 5 bases and 6 bases respectively, with 17 bases between them. The CDR3 sequence: CSALDHEYVNSPLHF. For the CDR3, the DNA is TGCAGTGCTCTCGACCACGAATACGTTAATTCACCCCTCCACTTT.

Turning to this clonotype: Being one base from a much bigger clone, this may be a read error. The V gene is TRBV12-3 or TRBV12-4, the J gene TRBJ1-2, with TRBD1 matching 10 bases. The CDR3 length is 13 residues. Written as DNA, the CDR3 is TGTGCCAGCAGGGAGGGGACAGGGGATGGCTACGCCTTC. Translated: CASREGTGDGYAF.

This clonotype was observed at least ten times. The rearrangement uses TRBV7-8 and TRBJ2-1, with D perhaps matching TRBD2 (5 bases). Trimming left V 5 bases short and J 0 bases short, with 11 bases between. The CDR3 is 15 amino acids. From germline, CDR1 is SGHVS and CDR2 FQNEAQ. Here the CDR3 reads CASSPRESSYNEQFF. As DNA, the CDR3 is TGTGCCAGCAGCCCCCGGGAAAGCTCCTACAATGAGCAGTTCTTC.